The sequence of this T cell receptor (beta chain) was determined in a study of T cell responses to AZD1222 COVID-19 vaccine. Notes on the study in general: Close to half of all spike-specific TCRs reportedly target regions of the variants that are unmutated. Along spike, vaccine-associated CD4 TCRs were found throughout, with dominance at 160-218 and 743-854. Seropositive AZD1222 recipients at baseline numbered only five or six. Repertoires in all cases were sampled only once the peak T cell response had passed.

Trimming took off 5 bases at V and 0 bases at J, with 12 bases between the two ends. This CDR3 contains 15 residues. The germline V gene has CDR1 SEHNR and CDR2 FQNEAQ (reference sequence). Points on this clone: Antigen specificity is unknown.

TCRdb's copy holds only in-frame clones and misses some; the assay was immunoSEQ multiplex PCR. The table lists 95,000 to 150,000 clones, roughly 89% of them singletons, with 8.4% in the top ten. The genes are TRBV7-9 and TRBJ2-3; TRBD1 or TRBD2 may be the D gene (5 bases each). This clonotype was obtained from an adult in good health. Here the sequenced sample was peripheral blood, taken on day 0 of AZD1222 vaccination. The CDR3 coding sequence is TGTGCCAGCAGCCTGACGGGGCGCAGCACAGATACGCAGTATTTT. Encoded protein: CASSLTGRSTDTQYF.